The clone carrying this T cell receptor beta chain has a handful of counts. Primers used in a second PCR of about 6 to 11 cycles were a sample-barcoded 5' primer and a J-beta primer mix. TCRdb used MiXCR to reprocess the 5' RACE reads, holding one entry per CDR3 protein. The repertoire holds around 620,000 distinct CDR3 sequences, with about 26% as singletons. This entry comes from a study of blood T cells in healthy people across ages. CDR1 and CDR2 (germline): LGHNA, YNFKEQ. This CDR3 spans 13 amino acids. V lost 0 bases, J lost 11 bases, and 13 bases lay in between. Input material: blood. This TCR came from a woman between 65 and 79 years old in good health. The V gene is TRBV4-2, the J gene TRBJ2-5, with D uncertain. CDR3 nucleotide sequence: TGTGCCAGCAGCCAAGAACCTGCCTTGGAACAGTACTTC. Protein: CASSQEPALEQYF.